This entry is about one TCR beta chain. Its antigen remains unidentified. The sample originates from a study of cytomegalovirus exposure and HLA in healthy donors. In the PCR, 60 Vbeta and 13 Jbeta primers were used. The repertoire was sequenced with immunoSEQ multiplex PCR; TCRdb's copy has only in-frame clones and lacks some. The sample shows about 110,000 clones, around 87% of them seen only once. CDR3 length: 15 residues. Germline loops: CDR1 MNHEY, CDR2 SMNVEV (reference sequence). V lost 4 bases to trimming and J lost 2 bases; unmatched junction nucleotides: 6. Study observations and caveats: Most TCR beta V segments were productive about 90% or about 30% of the time in an earlier analysis. Fewer N-insertions than the 666-donor mean were reportedly shown by an Asian-associated ancestry cluster in a later analysis.

This receptor was obtained from a man aged 35 to 55 in good health and CMV-seronegative. The genes are TRBV27 and TRBJ1-2; TRBD1 aligns across 8 bases. Material: PBMCs. The CDR3 loop is CASSSRTGSNYGYTF. The DNA for the CDR3 is TGTGCCAGCAGTTCCCGGACAGGGTCCAACTATGGCTACACCTTC.